The clone carrying this TCR beta chain was recorded many times. Its target is not known. The data belong to a study of T cell repertoires in cytomegalovirus infection. Study observations and caveats: Using cumulative public TCR beta family frequency, the authors identified those who carried CMV together with the relevant HLA.

TCRdb re-called the reads through MiXCR, storing one row per CDR3 protein. This sample has some 120,000 distinct CDR3 sequences; about 32% occur once, and the top ten carry approximately 50%. The ends lost 4 bases at V and 5 bases at J; junction bases unmatched: 2. From germline, CDR1 is SGHVS and CDR2 FNYEAQ. The CDR3 has 14 residues. The chain couples TRBV7-6 to TRBJ1-6, with TRBD1 identical over 7 bases. Sequenced material: CD8+ T cells from cultured PBMCs, taken from culture after CMV antigen stimulation. The receptor was derived from a human donor in good health (CMV status not recorded). Some clones in this sample may be carry-over from other donors' samples. CDR3: CASSYGTDNSPLHF. The CDR3 nucleotides are TGTGCCAGCAGCTACGGGACAGATAATTCACCCCTCCACTTT. The entire variable domain, with the rest obtained from reference TRBV7-6 and TRBJ1-6, is as follows: GAGVSQSPRYKVTKRGQDVALRCDPISGHVSLYWYRQALGQGPEFLTYFNYEAQQDKSGLPNDRFSAERPEGSISTLTIQRTEQRDSAMYRCASSYGTDNSPLHFGNGTRLTVT.